A selection of T cell receptor beta chains follows, all from one sample in a study of blood T cell repertoires in COVID-19. The table came from immunoSEQ multiplex PCR; TCRdb's copy has only in-frame clones and leaves some out. The repertoire holds approximately 97,000 clones, with about four fifths as singletons. The sequencing sample was made of peripheral blood. These receptors were taken from a middle-aged man with active or convalescent COVID-19. Each CDR3 is given with its conserved first and last residue. D genes are given only for firm matches. A clone size is listed for some rows: how often the clone was seen (once, few, many), or a class if it is expanded.

j_call v_call d_call clone_size cdr3_nt cdr3_aa
TRBJ1-4 TRBV19 TRBD1 once TGTGCCAGGAAGGTCGGGACAGGGGGTTTTTTTGCAACTAATGAAAAACTGTTTTTT CARKVGTGGFFATNEKLFF
TRBJ2-7 TRBV18 TRBD1 once TGTGCCAGCTCCCAGGGACAGGGTGACGAGCAGTACTTC CASSQGQGDEQYF
TRBJ1-2 TRBV29-1 - - TGCAGCGTTGTATACGGGAGCGGCTACACCTTC CSVVYGSGYTF
TRBJ2-5 TRBV7-2 - few TGTGCCAGCAGCTTAGATTTTCAGGGAAAGACCCAGTACTTC CASSLDFQGKTQYF
TRBJ2-4 TRBV7-9 TRBD2 - TGTGCCAGCAGCTTAGCGAGGCTAGCGGGGGGGCCAGCGGACATTCAGTACTTC CASSLARLAGGPADIQYF
TRBJ2-5 TRBV11-1 TRBD2 - TGTGCCAGCAGCACGGGACTAGCGGGGGAGACCCAGTACTTC CASSTGLAGETQYF
TRBJ2-5 TRBV4-1 - - TGCGCCAGCGGCCGAGGGGGCGGGGAAGAGACCCAGTACTTC CASGRGGGEETQYF
TRBJ2-3 TRBV10-3 TRBD1 - TGTGCCATCAGGCCGGGACAGGGGGCAGCGGCGCAGTATTTT CAIRPGQGAAAQYF
TRBJ2-3 TRBV27 TRBD2 - TGTGCCAGCAGTCCGCGGGGGGATACGCAGTATTTT CASSPRGDTQYF
TRBJ1-2 TRBV12-3/TRBV12-4 TRBD1 - TGTGCCAGCAGCCTGGGACAGGGGTTTGGCTACACCTTC CASSLGQGFGYTF
TRBJ1-4 TRBV10-1 - - TGCGCCAGCAGTGCGGGGTACGATGAAAAACTGTTTTTT CASSAGYDEKLFF
TRBJ2-5 TRBV6-5 TRBD2 - TGTGCCAGCAGTAACGGACTAGCAAGGGAAGAGACCCAGTACTTC CASSNGLAREETQYF
TRBJ2-5 TRBV7-2 - - TGTGCCAGCAGCCCGAGTCAGACCCAGTACTTC CASSPSQTQYF
TRBJ2-1 TRBV3-1/TRBV3-2 TRBD2 - TGTGCCAGCAGCCCCCAGAGGGCGGGACTAGCGGGTTCAGGTCTGTTCTTC CASSPQRAGLAGSGLFF
TRBJ2-1 TRBV11-2 TRBD2 - TGTGCCAGCAGCCCTACCCTGCCTAGCGGGGGGGCCGGTAGTTATGAGCAGTTCTTC CASSPTLPSGGAGSYEQFF
TRBJ1-1 TRBV5-1 TRBD1 - TGCGCCAGCACCAGGGGGCCAGGGAACACTGAAGCTTTCTTT CASTRGPGNTEAFF
TRBJ1-4 TRBV4-2 - - TGTGCCAGCAGCCAAGGCGCCGGTCTTGCTAATGAAAAACTGTTTTTT CASSQGAGLANEKLFF
TRBJ2-3 TRBV10-3 - - TGTGCCATCAGTGAGGGTGGTCAGGGCGGTACAGATACGCAGTATTTT CAISEGGQGGTDTQYF
TRBJ2-5 TRBV6-2/TRBV6-3 TRBD1 once TGTGCCAGCAGTTACGTGCGACAGGGGGCAGGAGAGACCCAGTACTTC CASSYVRQGAGETQYF
TRBJ1-4 TRBV27 - - TGTGCCAGCAGGACGGCCGGGACAACTAATGAAAAACTGTTTTTT CASRTAGTTNEKLFF
TRBJ2-1 TRBV10-1 - once TGCGCCAGCAGTGACTTGAGCGGGCCGGATTACAATGAGCAGTTCTTC CASSDLSGPDYNEQFF
TRBJ1-6 TRBV9 - - TGTGCCAGCAGCGAGAGTGTAGGGGTAGACTATAATTCACCCCTCCACTTT CASSESVGVDYNSPLHF
TRBJ2-2 TRBV11-2 - - TGTGCCAGCGGCTTAGGAGGGCGAAGCACCGGGGAGCTGTTTTTT CASGLGGRSTGELFF
TRBJ2-7 TRBV27 TRBD1 medium-sized TGTGCCAGCAGCTGGGACAGCTCCTACGAGCAGTACTTC CASSWDSSYEQYF
TRBJ1-6 TRBV3-1/TRBV3-2 - - TGTGCCAGCAGCCAAGATATCGGGGTTAATTCACCCCTCCACTTT CASSQDIGVNSPLHF
TRBJ2-1 TRBV6-4 - - TGTGCCAGCAGGCGCCGTACCTTTGGACTAGGGGGCAATGAGCAGTTCTTC CASRRRTFGLGGNEQFF
TRBJ1-5 TRBV5-6 - - TGTGCCAGCAGCTGTCCCGGGACACCTGATCAGCCCCAGCATTTT CASSCPGTPDQPQHF
TRBJ2-3 TRBV18 TRBD1 - TGTGCCAGCTCACCACCCGGGACAGGGGGCTTAGATACGCAGTATTTT CASSPPGTGGLDTQYF
TRBJ2-2 TRBV5-1 - - TGCGCCAGCAGCTTGGTAGCGGTCGCCACCGGGGAGCTGTTTTTT CASSLVAVATGELFF
TRBJ2-1 TRBV24-1 - - TGTGCCACCAGTGATCAAGGGGTGGAACAGTTCTTC CATSDQGVEQFF
TRBJ1-4 TRBV5-1 TRBD1 - TGCGCCAGCAGCTTGGCGGGGACAGGGGGCGACGAAAAACTGTTTTTT CASSLAGTGGDEKLFF
TRBJ2-7 TRBV9 TRBD2 - TGTGCCAGCAGCGAGAGCGGGGGGGCTTACGAGCAGTACTTC CASSESGGAYEQYF